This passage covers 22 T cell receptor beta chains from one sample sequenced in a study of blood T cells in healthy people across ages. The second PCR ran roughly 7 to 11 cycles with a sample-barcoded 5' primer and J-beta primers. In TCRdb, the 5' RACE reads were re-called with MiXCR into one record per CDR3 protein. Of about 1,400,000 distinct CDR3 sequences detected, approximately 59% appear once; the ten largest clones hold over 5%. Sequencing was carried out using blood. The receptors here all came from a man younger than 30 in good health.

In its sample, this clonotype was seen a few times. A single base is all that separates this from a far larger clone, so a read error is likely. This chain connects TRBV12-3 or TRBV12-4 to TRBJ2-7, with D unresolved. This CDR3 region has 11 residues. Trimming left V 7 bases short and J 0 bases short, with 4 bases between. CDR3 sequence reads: CASTPSYEQYF. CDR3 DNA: TGTGCCAGCACCCCCTCCTACGAGCAGTACTTC.

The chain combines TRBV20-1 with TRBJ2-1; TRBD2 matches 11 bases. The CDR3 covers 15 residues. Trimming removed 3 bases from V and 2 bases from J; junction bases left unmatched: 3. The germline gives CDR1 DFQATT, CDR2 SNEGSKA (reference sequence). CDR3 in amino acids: CSASLAGGAYNEQFF. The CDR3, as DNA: TGCAGTGCTAGTTTAGCGGGAGGGGCCTACAATGAGCAGTTCTTC.

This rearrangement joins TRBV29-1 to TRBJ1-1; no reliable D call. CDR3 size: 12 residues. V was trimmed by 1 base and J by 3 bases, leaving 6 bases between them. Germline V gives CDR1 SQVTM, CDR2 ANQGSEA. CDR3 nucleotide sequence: TGCAGCGTTGAAGGGGCTTACACTGAAGCTTTCTTT. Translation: CSVEGAYTEAFF.

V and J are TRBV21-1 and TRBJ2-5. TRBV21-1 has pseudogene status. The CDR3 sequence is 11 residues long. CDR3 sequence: CASITQETQYF. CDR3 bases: TGTGCCAGCATTACCCAAGAGACCCAGTACTTC.

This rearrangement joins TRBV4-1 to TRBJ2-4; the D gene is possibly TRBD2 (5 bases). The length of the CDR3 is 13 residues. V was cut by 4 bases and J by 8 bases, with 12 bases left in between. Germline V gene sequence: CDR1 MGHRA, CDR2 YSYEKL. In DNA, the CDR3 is TGCGCCAGCAGCCTTTTTACCGGGGACATTCAGTACTTC. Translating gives CASSLFTGDIQYF.

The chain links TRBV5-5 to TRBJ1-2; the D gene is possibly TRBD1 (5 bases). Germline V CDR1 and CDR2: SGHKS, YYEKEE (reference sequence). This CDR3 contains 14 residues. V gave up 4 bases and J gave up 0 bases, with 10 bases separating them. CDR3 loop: CASSDDSTNYGYTF. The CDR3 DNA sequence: TGTGCCAGCAGCGACGACAGTACTAACTATGGCTACACCTTC.

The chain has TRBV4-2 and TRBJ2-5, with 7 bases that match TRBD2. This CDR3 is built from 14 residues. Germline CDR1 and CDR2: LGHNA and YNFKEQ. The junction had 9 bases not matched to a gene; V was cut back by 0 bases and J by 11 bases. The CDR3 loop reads CASSQETSQIEQYF. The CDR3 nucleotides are TGTGCCAGCAGCCAAGAGACTAGCCAGATTGAGCAGTACTTC.

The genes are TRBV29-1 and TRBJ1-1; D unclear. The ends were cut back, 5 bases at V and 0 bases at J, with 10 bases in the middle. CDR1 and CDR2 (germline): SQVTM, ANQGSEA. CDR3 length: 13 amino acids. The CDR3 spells CSVRLRLNTEAFF. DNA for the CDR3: TGCAGCGTTCGTCTACGGCTGAACACTGAAGCTTTCTTT.

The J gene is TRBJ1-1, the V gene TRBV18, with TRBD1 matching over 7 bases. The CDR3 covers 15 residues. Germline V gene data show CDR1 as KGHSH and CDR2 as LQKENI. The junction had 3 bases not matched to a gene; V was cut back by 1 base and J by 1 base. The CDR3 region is CASSPLGQSNTEAFF. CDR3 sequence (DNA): TGTGCCAGCTCACCACTGGGACAGTCGAACACTGAAGCTTTCTTT.

CDR3 nucleotide sequence: TGTGCCAGCAGCCAGGGACAGATCGCAACTAATGAAAAACTGTTTTTT. This translates into CASSQGQIATNEKLFF. The chain carries TRBV11-2 and TRBJ1-4; 7 bases match TRBD1. This CDR3 spans 16 amino acids. Germline CDR1 is SGHAT and CDR2 is FQNNGV. V lost 5 bases, J lost 0 bases, and 6 bases stayed unmatched. The full variable domain, with the rest looked up from reference TRBV11-2 and TRBJ1-4, is EAGVAQSPRYKIIEKRQSVAFWCNPISGHATLYWYQQILGQGPKLLIQFQNNGVVDDSQLPKDRFSAERLKGVDSTLKIQPAKLEDSAVYLCASSQGQIATNEKLFFGSGTQLSVL.

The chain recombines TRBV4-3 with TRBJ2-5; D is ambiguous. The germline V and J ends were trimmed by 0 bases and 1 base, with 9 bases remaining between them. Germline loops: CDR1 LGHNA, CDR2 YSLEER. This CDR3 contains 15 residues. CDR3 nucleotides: TGCGCCAGCAGCCAAGATTTCCGCGTCCAAGAGACCCAGTACTTC. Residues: CASSQDFRVQETQYF.

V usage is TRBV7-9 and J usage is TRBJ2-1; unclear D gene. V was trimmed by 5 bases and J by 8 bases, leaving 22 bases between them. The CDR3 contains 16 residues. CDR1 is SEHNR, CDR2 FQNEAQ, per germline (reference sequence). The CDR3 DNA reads TGTGCCAGCAGCCCCGTTAAACACTTGGTAATTTATGAGCAGTTCTTC. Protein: CASSPVKHLVIYEQFF.

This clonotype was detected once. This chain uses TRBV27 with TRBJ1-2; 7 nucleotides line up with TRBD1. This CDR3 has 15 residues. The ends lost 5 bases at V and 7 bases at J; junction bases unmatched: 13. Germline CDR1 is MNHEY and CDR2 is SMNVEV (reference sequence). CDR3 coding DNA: TGTGCCAGCAGTCACGGACAGGAAACCTCCTCTGGCTACACCTTC. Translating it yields CASSHGQETSSGYTF.

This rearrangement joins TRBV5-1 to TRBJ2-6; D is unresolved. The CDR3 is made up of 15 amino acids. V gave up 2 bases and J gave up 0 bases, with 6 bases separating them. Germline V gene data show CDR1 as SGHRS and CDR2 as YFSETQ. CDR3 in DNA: TGCGCCAGCAGCTTTGCCCCCTCTGGGGCCAACGTCCTGACTTTC. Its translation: CASSFAPSGANVLTF.

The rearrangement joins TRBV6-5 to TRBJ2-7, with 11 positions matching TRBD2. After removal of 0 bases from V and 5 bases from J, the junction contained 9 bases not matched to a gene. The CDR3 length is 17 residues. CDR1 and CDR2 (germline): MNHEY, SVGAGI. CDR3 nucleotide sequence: TGTGCCAGCAGTTACTCAGCCCCTATTAGCGGGGGGGACGAGCAGTACTTC. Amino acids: CASSYSAPISGGDEQYF.

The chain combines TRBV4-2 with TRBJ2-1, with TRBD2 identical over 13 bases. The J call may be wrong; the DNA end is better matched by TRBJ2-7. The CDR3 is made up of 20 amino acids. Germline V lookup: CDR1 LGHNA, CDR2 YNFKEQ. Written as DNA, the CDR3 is TGTGCCAGCGCCCCATCGACTAGCGGGAGGCAATCTTACATCTCCTACGAGCAGTACTTC. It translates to CASAPSTSGRQSYISYEQYF.

Here the CDR3 DNA reads TGTGCCATCAGTGGTCTAGCGGGCCTTAGCACAGATACGCAGTATTTT. Its protein is CAISGLAGLSTDTQYF. The V and J genes are TRBV10-3 and TRBJ2-3, with TRBD2 matching 8 bases. Germline CDR1 is ENHRY and CDR2 is SYGVKD. There are 16 residues in the CDR3. V was clipped by 4 bases and J by 0 bases; unmatched bases: 6.

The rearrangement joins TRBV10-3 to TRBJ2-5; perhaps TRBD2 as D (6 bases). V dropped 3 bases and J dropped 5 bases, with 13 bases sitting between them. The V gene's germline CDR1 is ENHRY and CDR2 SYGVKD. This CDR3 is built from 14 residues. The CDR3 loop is CAISEGGEFETQYF. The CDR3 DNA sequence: TGTGCCATCAGTGAAGGCGGGGAATTCGAGACCCAGTACTTC.

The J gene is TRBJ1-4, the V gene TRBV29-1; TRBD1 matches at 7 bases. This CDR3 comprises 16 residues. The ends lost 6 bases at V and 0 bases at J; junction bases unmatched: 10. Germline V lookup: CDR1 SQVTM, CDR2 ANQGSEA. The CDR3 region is CSVAGGDSATNEKLFF. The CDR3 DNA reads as TGCAGCGTCGCCGGGGGGGACAGTGCAACTAATGAAAAACTGTTTTTT.

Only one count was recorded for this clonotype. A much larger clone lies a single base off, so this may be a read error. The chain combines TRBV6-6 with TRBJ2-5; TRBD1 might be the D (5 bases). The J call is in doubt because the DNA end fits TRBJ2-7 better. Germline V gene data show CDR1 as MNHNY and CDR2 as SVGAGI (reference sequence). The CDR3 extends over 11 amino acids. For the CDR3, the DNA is TGTGCCAGCAGTTGGGGCCACGAGCAGTACTTC. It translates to CASSWGHEQYF.

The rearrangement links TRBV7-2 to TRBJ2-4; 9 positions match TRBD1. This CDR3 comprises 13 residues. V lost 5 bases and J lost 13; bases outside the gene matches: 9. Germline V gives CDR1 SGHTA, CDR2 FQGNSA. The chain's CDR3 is CASSVRTGDPQYF. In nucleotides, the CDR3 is TGTGCCAGCAGCGTTAGGACAGGGGATCCGCAGTACTTC.

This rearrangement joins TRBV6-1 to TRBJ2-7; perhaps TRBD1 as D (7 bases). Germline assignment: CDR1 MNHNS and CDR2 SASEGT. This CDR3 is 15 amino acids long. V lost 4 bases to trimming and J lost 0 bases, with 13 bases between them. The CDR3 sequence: CASSAAGGSSYEQYF. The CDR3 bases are TGTGCCAGCAGTGCAGCAGGGGGGTCCTCCTACGAGCAGTACTTC.